These 15 T cell receptor beta chains originate from one sample sequenced in a study of OX40 agonist ivuxolimab in advanced cancers. Sequencing used immunoSEQ multiplex PCR; TCRdb keeps in-frame clones, though not all of them. The sample holds around 70,000 clones; about 85% are singletons and the top ten take 1.5% to 2%. Material: CD4+ or CD8+ T cells sorted from blood, obtained in a trial of the OX40 agonist ivuxolimab. The receptor set was obtained from an adult with an advanced solid tumor such as melanoma, head and neck, liver or kidney cancer.

The V and J genes are TRBV4-1 and TRBJ1-2; D call uncertain. Trimming pared 9 bases from V and 5 bases from J, leaving 22 bases between. The V gene's germline CDR1 is MGHRA and CDR2 YSYEKL. The CDR3 length is 15 residues. CDR3: CASSLQPTPGYGYTF. In DNA, the CDR3 is TGCGCCAGTTCTCTTCAGCCCACACCGGGGTATGGCTACACCTTC.

The chain combines TRBV18 with TRBJ2-2; D may be TRBD1 (5 bases). The CDR3 runs to 14 residues. Trimming left V 10 bases short and J 0 bases short, with 12 bases between. Germline V CDR1 and CDR2: KGHSH, LQKENI. The CDR3: CATKEQANTGELFF. The CDR3 coding sequence is TGTGCCACCAAGGAACAGGCGAACACCGGGGAGCTGTTTTTT.

V is TRBV19 and J is TRBJ1-4, with a weak D call TRBD1 (6 bases). This CDR3 spans 14 amino acids. V was pared by 4 bases and J by 7 bases, with 13 bases between. Per germline, CDR1 LNHDA and CDR2 SQIVND (reference sequence). The chain's CDR3 is CASSNRRGIEKLFF. The CDR3 DNA sequence: TGTGCCAGTAGTAACAGGAGGGGGATTGAAAAACTGTTTTTT.

The chain is built from TRBV27 and TRBJ1-5; no definite D call. With 5 bases removed from V and 7 bases from J, the gap between germline ends came to 15 bases. CDR1 and CDR2 from the germline V gene are MNHEY and SMNVEV (reference sequence). The CDR3 runs to 14 residues. The CDR3 loop is CASSPVLGRQPQHF. In nucleotides, the CDR3 is TGTGCCAGCAGTCCCGTCCTTGGGAGGCAGCCCCAGCATTTT.

This chain joins TRBV19 and TRBJ2-3; D is possibly TRBD1 or TRBD2 (7 bases each). Germline V gene data show CDR1 as LNHDA and CDR2 as SQIVND (reference sequence). The ends were cut back, 1 base at V and 4 bases at J, with 12 bases in the middle. The CDR3 has 15 residues. CDR3 residues: CASSIGAGGADTQYF. DNA for the CDR3: TGTGCCAGTAGTATAGGGGCAGGGGGGGCAGATACGCAGTATTTT. The full variable domain, completed using reference TRBV19 and TRBJ2-3, is DGGITQSPKYLFRKEGQNVTLSCEQNLNHDAMYWYRQDPGQGLRLIYYSQIVNDFQKGDIAEGYSVSREKKESFPLTVTSAQKNPTAFYLCASSIGAGGADTQYFGPGTRLTVL.

The chain uses TRBV29-1 and TRBJ2-3; 7 bases agree with TRBD1. V lost 7 bases and J lost 0; bases outside the gene matches: 1. This CDR3 is built from 12 residues. The germline gives CDR1 SQVTM, CDR2 ANQGSEA. CDR3 in DNA: TGCAGCGAGGGACAGAGCACAGATACGCAGTATTTT. This translates into CSEGQSTDTQYF.

The genes are TRBV5-8 and TRBJ2-5; no clear D. CDR3 length equals 14 residues. Germline V CDR1 and CDR2: SGHTS, YDEGEE. Trimming shortened V by 2 bases and J by 1 base, and 9 bases separated the two germline ends. Here the CDR3 reads CASSLSAAQETQYF. As DNA, the CDR3 is TGTGCCAGCAGCTTATCGGCGGCCCAAGAGACCCAGTACTTC.

This sequence joins TRBV5-4 and TRBJ2-6; D remains ambiguous. The CDR3 runs 15 residues. Germline lookup yields CDR1 SGHNT and CDR2 YYREEE (reference sequence). The ends were cut back, 0 bases at V and 4 bases at J, with 8 bases in the middle. The CDR3 nucleotides are TGTGCCAGCAGCTTGGGACGGAGCGGGGCCAACGTCCTGACTTTC. Encoded protein: CASSLGRSGANVLTF.

This clone was observed a handful of times. The chain combines TRBV5-5 with TRBJ1-2; perhaps TRBD1 as D (5 bases). CDR1 SGHKS and CDR2 YYEKEE come from the germline V gene (reference sequence). With 2 bases removed from V and 2 bases from J, the gap between germline ends came to 7 bases. CDR3 size: 13 residues. CDR3: CASSLGANYGYTF. As DNA, the CDR3 is TGTGCCAGCAGCTTAGGGGCCAACTATGGCTACACCTTC.

The chain employs TRBV4-2 and TRBJ2-1; tentative D call: TRBD2 (5 bases). The germline CDR1 and CDR2 sequences are LGHNA and YNFKEQ. This CDR3 contains 14 residues. V was clipped by 0 bases and J by 5 bases, with 8 bases between them. CDR3 nucleotide sequence: TGTGCCAGCAGCCAAGAAGGACTCAACAATGAGCAGTTCTTC. Translating it yields CASSQEGLNNEQFF.

The rearrangement links TRBV7-3 to TRBJ1-1, with a tentative D call TRBD1 (5 bases). The length of the CDR3 is 14 residues. V lost 5 bases to trimming and J lost 5 bases, with 15 bases between them. Germline V gene data show CDR1 as SGHTA and CDR2 as FQGTGA. This CDR3 is CASSPDQWGTEAFF. The CDR3 coding sequence is TGTGCCAGCAGCCCAGACCAATGGGGGACTGAAGCTTTCTTT.

J is TRBJ2-2 and V is TRBV29-1; TRBD1 is a possible D gene (6 bases). CDR3 length: 13 residues. Per the germline V gene, CDR1 is SQVTM and CDR2 is ANQGSEA. The CDR3 loop reads CGVGQPNTGELFF. Here the CDR3 DNA reads TGCGGTGTCGGACAGCCGAACACCGGGGAGCTGTTTTTT.

This clone was observed a handful of times. The chain is built from TRBV29-1 and TRBJ2-2; no clear D. Germline CDR1 and CDR2: SQVTM and ANQGSEA. The CDR3 length is 14 residues. The V end was cut by 7 bases, the J end by 5 bases, with 17 bases between. This CDR3 is CSADRLGPTGELFF. The CDR3 nucleotides read TGCAGCGCCGATAGGTTGGGTCCAACCGGGGAGCTGTTTTTT.

V usage is TRBV30 and J usage is TRBJ2-1; 15 bases agree with TRBD2. Germline V gene sequence: CDR1 GTSNPN, CDR2 SVGIG (reference sequence). Unmatched junction bases numbered 7, after V lost 2 bases and J lost 8 bases. This CDR3 has 16 residues. The CDR3 reads CAWSRGLAGGGDEQFF. CDR3 coding DNA: TGTGCCTGGAGTAGGGGACTAGCGGGAGGAGGCGATGAGCAGTTCTTC.

The chain joins TRBV5-4 to TRBJ2-7; D is uncertain. Trimming removed 0 bases at V and 3 bases at J, with 7 bases between. Germline lookup yields CDR1 SGHNT and CDR2 YYREEE (reference sequence). This CDR3 region has 13 residues. The CDR3 DNA follows: TGTGCCAGCAGCTTGGACACGCGCTACGAGCAGTACTTC. Protein: CASSLDTRYEQYF.